Below are 4 T cell receptor beta chains sequenced from a single sample in a study of cytomegalovirus exposure and HLA in healthy donors. PCR employed 60 Vbeta and 13 Jbeta primers. The method was immunoSEQ multiplex PCR; TCRdb's version includes in-frame clones alone and lacks a portion of them. Altogether about 180,000 clones are present, roughly 80% being singletons, with the ten largest covering 1.5%. Sequenced input: PBMCs. These receptors were taken from a man in his forties in good health and CMV-seronegative.

This chain uses TRBV10-3 with TRBJ2-3; weak D call: TRBD2 (5 bases). The CDR3 is made up of 16 amino acids. Germline V CDR1 and CDR2: ENHRY, SYGVKD. Trimming left V 0 bases short and J 0 bases short, with 10 bases between. This chain's CDR3 is CAISESKGGSTDTQYF. The CDR3 DNA follows: TGTGCCATCAGTGAGTCGAAGGGCGGGAGCACAGATACGCAGTATTTT.

The V gene is TRBV6-1, the J gene TRBJ1-1; TRBD1 matches at 9 bases. There are 11 residues in the CDR3. Germline CDR1 MNHNS, CDR2 SASEGT. V shed 6 bases and J 7 bases; nucleotides not matched to a gene: 0. The CDR3 is CASRTGGEAFF. The CDR3 nucleotides read TGTGCCAGCAGGACAGGGGGTGAAGCTTTCTTT.

The rearrangement links TRBV9 to TRBJ2-5, with D possibly being TRBD2 (5 bases). There are 16 residues in the CDR3. Germline V gives CDR1 SGDLS, CDR2 YYNGEE. V shed 0 bases and J shed 1 base, with 13 bases lying between them. The CDR3 nucleotides read TGTGCCAGCAGCGTAGGAGGGTCTAATTCCCAAGAGACCCAGTACTTC. Amino acid sequence: CASSVGGSNSQETQYF. The variable domain in full, with the rest retrieved from reference TRBV9 and TRBJ2-5, is DSGVTQTPKHLITATGQRVTLRCSPRSGDLSVYWYQQSLDQGLQFLIQYYNGEERAKGNILERFSAQQFPDLHSELNLSSLELGDSALYFCASSVGGSNSQETQYFGPGTRLLVL.

V usage is TRBV30 and J usage is TRBJ2-5; maybe TRBD1 (6 bases). Germline CDR1 and CDR2: GTSNPN and SVGIG (reference sequence). The CDR3 length is 16 residues. Between the trimmed V and J ends, which lost 0 bases and 4 bases, there was a span of 18 bases. The CDR3 loop is CAWSVGGTGFGETQYF. The CDR3 DNA is TGTGCCTGGAGTGTAGGGGGAACAGGGTTTGGAGAGACCCAGTACTTC.